Below, 2 T cell receptor beta chains from the same sample are listed, as sequenced in a study of identical twins. TCRdb re-analysed the 5' RACE reads in MiXCR, keeping a single row per CDR3 protein. This sample has some 570,000 distinct CDR3 sequences, with about a fifth found just once. This sample was shared with a second study, whose subject was yellow fever vaccine responses in identical twins.

Sequencing was performed on CD4+ T cells sorted from blood. Receptors were obtained from a woman aged 18-29 years in good health.

This clonotype has more than one count but fewer than ten. The V gene is TRBV29-1, the J gene TRBJ1-2; D unclear. Deletions cut 2 bases from V and 0 bases from J, with 16 bases between. This CDR3 contains 16 residues. From germline, CDR1 is SQVTM and CDR2 ANQGSEA. CDR3 in DNA: TGCAGCGTTGAATCGGGGAGGAGACTAGCTAACTATGGCTACACCTTC. Protein: CSVESGRRLANYGYTF.

This clonotype was counted a few times. The chain carries TRBV29-1 and TRBJ2-2; D is possibly TRBD2 (6 bases). V dropped 5 bases and J dropped 0 bases, with 10 bases sitting between them. CDR3 length equals 14 residues. Germline values: CDR1 SQVTM, CDR2 ANQGSEA. The CDR3 nucleotides are TGCAGCGTTTGGGGCGGGACGAACACCGGGGAGCTGTTTTTT. Translated: CSVWGGTNTGELFF.